This T cell receptor beta chain was documented in a study of OX40 agonist ivuxolimab in advanced cancers. Study in general: Patients in dose escalation had liver, melanoma, kidney or head and neck cancers. Three patients, one with hepatocellular carcinoma and two with cutaneous melanoma, achieved partial responses.

Assay used: immunoSEQ multiplex PCR; TCRdb lists only in-frame clones, some missing. The sample has fewer than 75,000 clones, roughly nine tenths seen once. The CDR3 covers 13 residues. Germline lookup yields CDR1 SQVTM and CDR2 ANQGSEA. V was shortened by 1 base and J by 5 bases, with 11 bases between the two germline ends. The source material was CD4+ or CD8+ T cells sorted from blood, sampled in a trial of the OX40 agonist ivuxolimab. This clonotype was sampled from an adult with an advanced solid tumor such as melanoma, head and neck, liver or kidney cancer. The V call is TRBV29-1, the J call TRBJ1-1; D is uncertain. The CDR3 is CSVEGPVRTEAFF. CDR3 in DNA: TGCAGCGTTGAAGGGCCTGTACGGACTGAAGCTTTCTTT.